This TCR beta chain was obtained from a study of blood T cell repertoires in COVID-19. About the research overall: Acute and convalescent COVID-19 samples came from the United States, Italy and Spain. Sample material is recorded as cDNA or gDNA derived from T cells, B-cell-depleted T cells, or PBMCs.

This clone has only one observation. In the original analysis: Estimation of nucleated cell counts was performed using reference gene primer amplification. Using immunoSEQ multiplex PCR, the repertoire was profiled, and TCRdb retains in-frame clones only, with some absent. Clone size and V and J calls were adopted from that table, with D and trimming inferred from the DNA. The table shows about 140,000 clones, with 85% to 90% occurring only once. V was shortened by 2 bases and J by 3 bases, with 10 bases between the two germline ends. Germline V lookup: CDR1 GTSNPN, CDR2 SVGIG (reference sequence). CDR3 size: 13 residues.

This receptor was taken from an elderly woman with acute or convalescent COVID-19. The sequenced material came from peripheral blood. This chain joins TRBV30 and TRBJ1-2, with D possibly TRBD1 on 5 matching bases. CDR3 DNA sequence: TGTGCCTGGAGTTGGGGGGTGGACTATGGCTACACCTTC. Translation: CAWSWGVDYGYTF.